This is a list of T cell receptor beta chains from one sample in a study of blood T cell repertoires in COVID-19. Method: immunoSEQ multiplex PCR; TCRdb's copy keeps in-frame clones and lacks some. The table lists about 50,000 clones, over 80% of them singletons. The source material was peripheral blood. The origin of the receptors is a human donor in a cohort sampled during active COVID-19. The CDR3 runs from the conserved cysteine through the conserved F or W. The order of the fields is clone size, D gene, V gene, J gene, CDR3 DNA, CDR3 protein. A D gene is named only where the DNA matches it firmly. Clone size is given for some rows only: seen once, a few or many times, or a class if the clone is expanded.

clone size: once; D gene: NA; V gene: TRBV5-5; J gene: TRBJ1-2; CDR3 DNA: TGTGCCAGCAGCTTAGAGGGTTCAAAAGGGAAGGGCTACACCTTC; CDR3 protein: CASSLEGSKGKGYTF
clone size: NA; D gene: NA; V gene: TRBV6-1; J gene: TRBJ1-5; CDR3 DNA: TGTGCCAGCAGTGAAGGGGGAGGCCAGCCCCAGCATTTT; CDR3 protein: CASSEGGGQPQHF
clone size: few; D gene: NA; V gene: TRBV5-4; J gene: TRBJ1-1; CDR3 DNA: TGTGCCAGCAGCTCAGGGTGGGGCACTGAAGCTTTCTTT; CDR3 protein: CASSSGWGTEAFF
clone size: NA; D gene: TRBD1; V gene: TRBV5-4; J gene: TRBJ1-1; CDR3 DNA: TGTGCCAGCAGCCCACCGACAGGGATTACGAACACTGAAGCTTTCTTT; CDR3 protein: CASSPPTGITNTEAFF
clone size: NA; D gene: NA; V gene: TRBV18; J gene: TRBJ1-3; CDR3 DNA: TGTGCCAGCTCACCGGTCCTAACCGGCTCTGGAAACACCATATATTTT; CDR3 protein: CASSPVLTGSGNTIYF
clone size: NA; D gene: NA; V gene: TRBV4-3; J gene: TRBJ1-5; CDR3 DNA: TGCGCCAGCAGCCAAGGGTCAGGGCACAATCAGCCCCAGCATTTT; CDR3 protein: CASSQGSGHNQPQHF
clone size: NA; D gene: NA; V gene: TRBV7-2; J gene: TRBJ1-1; CDR3 DNA: TGTGCCAGCAGCTTAGAGAGGTTGAACACTGAAGCTTTCTTT; CDR3 protein: CASSLERLNTEAFF
clone size: NA; D gene: TRBD1; V gene: TRBV18; J gene: TRBJ2-7; CDR3 DNA: TGTGCCAGCTCACTGGCGACAGGGGGCCCCTACGAGCAGTACTTC; CDR3 protein: CASSLATGGPYEQYF
clone size: few; D gene: NA; V gene: TRBV18; J gene: TRBJ2-5; CDR3 DNA: TGTGCCAGCTCACCACCGCAAGAGAAGACCCAGTACTTC; CDR3 protein: CASSPPQEKTQYF
clone size: once; D gene: NA; V gene: TRBV29-1; J gene: TRBJ1-1; CDR3 DNA: TGCAGCGTTGTGGGAATTGGAGGCATGAACACTGAAGCTTTCTTT; CDR3 protein: CSVVGIGGMNTEAFF
clone size: NA; D gene: NA; V gene: TRBV5-1; J gene: TRBJ2-3; CDR3 DNA: TGCGCCAGCACCGCGCGGGATACGCAGTATTTT; CDR3 protein: CASTARDTQYF
clone size: NA; D gene: NA; V gene: TRBV13; J gene: TRBJ1-2; CDR3 DNA: TGTGCCAGCAGCTTTTCAGGGCTCTATGGCTACACCTTC; CDR3 protein: CASSFSGLYGYTF
clone size: NA; D gene: NA; V gene: TRBV7-9; J gene: TRBJ1-3; CDR3 DNA: TGTGCCAGCAGCTTCAGGGGAGCAGGAAACACCATATATTTT; CDR3 protein: CASSFRGAGNTIYF
clone size: NA; D gene: NA; V gene: TRBV19; J gene: TRBJ1-1; CDR3 DNA: TGTGCCAGCGGGACACCGGGCACTGAAGCTTTCTTT; CDR3 protein: CASGTPGTEAFF
clone size: NA; D gene: NA; V gene: TRBV2; J gene: TRBJ1-1; CDR3 DNA: TGTGCCAGCAGTGGCAGAAACACTGAAGCTTTCTTT; CDR3 protein: CASSGRNTEAFF
clone size: NA; D gene: NA; V gene: TRBV4-1; J gene: TRBJ2-6; CDR3 DNA: TGCGCCAGCAGCCAAGACGAGGGTGGGTCTGGGGCCAACGTCCTGACTTTC; CDR3 protein: CASSQDEGGSGANVLTF
clone size: NA; D gene: TRBD1; V gene: TRBV18; J gene: TRBJ2-2; CDR3 DNA: TGTGCCAGCTCACTGGGACAGGGGAACACCGGGGAGCTGTTTTTT; CDR3 protein: CASSLGQGNTGELFF
clone size: NA; D gene: TRBD2; V gene: TRBV24-1; J gene: TRBJ2-7; CDR3 DNA: TGTGCCACGGGGACTAGCGGGGGGTACGAGCAGTACTTC; CDR3 protein: CATGTSGGYEQYF
clone size: NA; D gene: NA; V gene: TRBV5-1; J gene: TRBJ1-2; CDR3 DNA: TGCGCCAGCAGCTTAAACAGGGAGAACGGCTACACCTTC; CDR3 protein: CASSLNRENGYTF
clone size: once; D gene: TRBD1; V gene: TRBV30; J gene: TRBJ1-5; CDR3 DNA: TGTGCCTGGGGACAGGGGGGCAATCAGCCCCAGCATTTT; CDR3 protein: CAWGQGGNQPQHF
clone size: once; D gene: NA; V gene: TRBV7-9; J gene: TRBJ1-4; CDR3 DNA: TGTGCCAGCAGCTCCGGTGTGGTTGCAACTAATGAAAAACTGTTTTTT; CDR3 protein: CASSSGVVATNEKLFF
clone size: NA; D gene: NA; V gene: TRBV2; J gene: TRBJ1-3; CDR3 DNA: TGTGCCAGCACGGGGAAGGGTGGAAACACCATATATTTT; CDR3 protein: CASTGKGGNTIYF
clone size: NA; D gene: TRBD1; V gene: TRBV9; J gene: TRBJ2-7; CDR3 DNA: TGTGCCAGCAGCGGGAAAGGACCCTCAGGGACAGTCTACTTC; CDR3 protein: CASSGKGPSGTVYF
clone size: NA; D gene: NA; V gene: TRBV5-6; J gene: TRBJ1-2; CDR3 DNA: TGTGCCAGCAGCTTGGCTGGGCTGGTCAATGGCTACACCTTC; CDR3 protein: CASSLAGLVNGYTF
clone size: NA; D gene: TRBD1; V gene: TRBV2; J gene: TRBJ1-5; CDR3 DNA: TGTGCCAGCAGGAGGGACAGTTCCTACAATCAGCCCCAGCATTTT; CDR3 protein: CASRRDSSYNQPQHF
clone size: NA; D gene: TRBD2; V gene: TRBV28; J gene: TRBJ2-7; CDR3 DNA: TGTGCCAGCAGTTTATCGGGAGGCGGAACCTACGAGCAGTACTTC; CDR3 protein: CASSLSGGGTYEQYF
clone size: NA; D gene: NA; V gene: TRBV3-1/TRBV3-2; J gene: TRBJ1-3; CDR3 DNA: TGTGCCAGCAGCCAAGGGAGGGGTCAGCATGGAAACACCATATATTTT; CDR3 protein: CASSQGRGQHGNTIYF
clone size: NA; D gene: NA; V gene: TRBV7-9; J gene: TRBJ1-5; CDR3 DNA: TGTGCCAGCAGCTTCATGACGGGAAGCAATCAGCCCCAGCATTTT; CDR3 protein: CASSFMTGSNQPQHF
clone size: NA; D gene: TRBD1; V gene: TRBV4-1; J gene: TRBJ1-4; CDR3 DNA: TGCGCCAGCAGCCAAGAAAGATACCAAAACAGGGGGCGCGATGAAAAACTGTTTTTT; CDR3 protein: CASSQERYQNRGRDEKLFF
clone size: NA; D gene: NA; V gene: TRBV19; J gene: TRBJ1-1; CDR3 DNA: TGTGCCAGTAGTATTCCTGGGAGGGAAGCTTTCTTT; CDR3 protein: CASSIPGREAFF
clone size: NA; D gene: TRBD1; V gene: TRBV29-1; J gene: TRBJ1-1; CDR3 DNA: TGCAGCGTTCGACAGGGGGTGTCTGAAGCTTTCTTT; CDR3 protein: CSVRQGVSEAFF
clone size: NA; D gene: TRBD2; V gene: TRBV7-6; J gene: TRBJ2-5; CDR3 DNA: TGTGCCAGCAGCTTAGATGGAGCGGGGGGGGAACAAGAGACCCAGTACTTC; CDR3 protein: CASSLDGAGGEQETQYF
clone size: NA; D gene: TRBD1; V gene: TRBV3-1/TRBV3-2; J gene: TRBJ1-2; CDR3 DNA: TGTGCCAGCAGCCCTTTTCAAGGGACAGGGGGTGGCTACACCTTC; CDR3 protein: CASSPFQGTGGGYTF
clone size: NA; D gene: TRBD1; V gene: TRBV19; J gene: TRBJ2-7; CDR3 DNA: TGTGCCAGTAGTATTGACGGGGACAGGGTATCCTACGAGCAGTACTTC; CDR3 protein: CASSIDGDRVSYEQYF
clone size: NA; D gene: NA; V gene: TRBV2; J gene: TRBJ1-1; CDR3 DNA: TGTGCCAGCAGTTGGACACAAAACACTGAAGCTTTCTTT; CDR3 protein: CASSWTQNTEAFF
clone size: NA; D gene: TRBD2; V gene: TRBV11-2; J gene: TRBJ2-1; CDR3 DNA: TGTGCCAGCAGCTTAGTCGCCCAGTGGGGGGGGATCTCCTACAATGAGCAGTTCTTC; CDR3 protein: CASSLVAQWGGISYNEQFF
clone size: NA; D gene: NA; V gene: TRBV30; J gene: TRBJ1-6; CDR3 DNA: TGTGCCTGGAGTTCTCAGGCCCCATTACCCAATTCACCCCTCCACTTT; CDR3 protein: CAWSSQAPLPNSPLHF
clone size: NA; D gene: TRBD2; V gene: TRBV7-3; J gene: TRBJ2-3; CDR3 DNA: TGTGCCAGCAGCTCACGCGCTAGCGGGGGATATACGCAGTATTTT; CDR3 protein: CASSSRASGGYTQYF
clone size: NA; D gene: NA; V gene: TRBV19; J gene: TRBJ2-1; CDR3 DNA: TGTGCCACCTTAGGGGGGGGAGAGCAGTTCTTC; CDR3 protein: CATLGGGEQFF
clone size: few; D gene: NA; V gene: TRBV6-6; J gene: TRBJ1-5; CDR3 DNA: TGTGCCAGCTCACAGGGTAATCAGCCCCAGCATTTT; CDR3 protein: CASSQGNQPQHF
clone size: NA; D gene: NA; V gene: TRBV18; J gene: TRBJ1-1; CDR3 DNA: TGTGCCAGCTCTCTCGGAGGGAAAATGAACACTGAAGCTTTCTTT; CDR3 protein: CASSLGGKMNTEAFF
clone size: NA; D gene: TRBD1; V gene: TRBV3-1/TRBV3-2; J gene: TRBJ1-1; CDR3 DNA: TGTGCCAGCAGCCAAGGAATCGGACAGGGAGGCCCTGAAGCTTTCTTT; CDR3 protein: CASSQGIGQGGPEAFF
clone size: NA; D gene: TRBD1; V gene: TRBV6-5; J gene: TRBJ1-1; CDR3 DNA: TGTGCCAGCAGCGCGGGACAGGGGGAAACTGAAGCTTTCTTT; CDR3 protein: CASSAGQGETEAFF
clone size: NA; D gene: NA; V gene: TRBV6-2/TRBV6-3; J gene: TRBJ1-2; CDR3 DNA: TGTGCCAGCAGTTATGGAGGGTACGGCTACACCTTC; CDR3 protein: CASSYGGYGYTF
clone size: NA; D gene: NA; V gene: TRBV28; J gene: TRBJ1-1; CDR3 DNA: TGTGCCAGCAGTTTATTTACAGGCGGTGTCACTGAAGCTTTCTTT; CDR3 protein: CASSLFTGGVTEAFF
clone size: NA; D gene: NA; V gene: TRBV28; J gene: TRBJ1-5; CDR3 DNA: TGTGCCAGCACTACTGATCAGCCCCAGCATTTT; CDR3 protein: CASTTDQPQHF
clone size: NA; D gene: NA; V gene: TRBV6-5; J gene: TRBJ1-4; CDR3 DNA: TGTGCCAGCAGAACACCCCTCCGTCGTGAAAAACTGTTTTTT; CDR3 protein: CASRTPLRREKLFF
clone size: NA; D gene: NA; V gene: TRBV2; J gene: TRBJ1-1; CDR3 DNA: TGTGCCAGCACTGACAGGTTGAACACTGAAGCTTTCTTT; CDR3 protein: CASTDRLNTEAFF
clone size: NA; D gene: TRBD1; V gene: TRBV7-2; J gene: TRBJ2-3; CDR3 DNA: TGTGCCAGCAGCCCCCAATGGACAGGGGGCGGCACAGATACGCAGTATTTT; CDR3 protein: CASSPQWTGGGTDTQYF
clone size: NA; D gene: NA; V gene: TRBV19; J gene: TRBJ1-1; CDR3 DNA: TGTGCCAGTAGGGAGGGCGCGGGCACTGAAGCTTTCTTT; CDR3 protein: CASREGAGTEAFF
clone size: NA; D gene: NA; V gene: TRBV5-5; J gene: TRBJ1-4; CDR3 DNA: TGTGCCAGCAGCTTATCGCCCAGGGAGGATGAAAAACTGTTTTTT; CDR3 protein: CASSLSPREDEKLFF
clone size: NA; D gene: NA; V gene: TRBV28; J gene: TRBJ2-7; CDR3 DNA: TGTGCCAGCAGTTTCGCGCAGGGCTCCTACGAGCAGTACTTC; CDR3 protein: CASSFAQGSYEQYF